The rows below give T cell receptor beta chains drawn from one sample of a study of cytomegalovirus exposure and HLA in healthy donors. Clones were sequenced by immunoSEQ multiplex PCR, and TCRdb holds only the in-frame ones, with some missing. The sample shows more than 65,000 clones, about three quarters of them seen only once. Sequencing was performed on PBMCs. All receptors derive from a female donor in good health and CMV-seronegative. The CDR3 runs from the conserved cysteine through the conserved F or W. The order of the fields is J gene, D gene, clone size, V gene, CDR3 DNA, CDR3 protein. D genes are given only for firm matches. Size is stated for part of the rows, as once, few or many counts, or as a class when the clone is expanded.

J gene: TRBJ1-2; D gene: TRBD1; clone size: once; V gene: TRBV19; CDR3 DNA: TGTGCCAGTAGTGTGCAGGGGGCGCGGGGCTATGGCTACACCTTC; CDR3 protein: CASSVQGARGYGYTF
J gene: TRBJ1-6; D gene: TRBD1; clone size: NA; V gene: TRBV5-3; CDR3 DNA: TGTGCCAGGTACACAGGGGACCATAATTCACCCCTCCACTTT; CDR3 protein: CARYTGDHNSPLHF
J gene: TRBJ1-1; D gene: NA; clone size: NA; V gene: TRBV6-4; CDR3 DNA: TGTGCCAGCAGTGCCTACCCGGACGGGGCTGAAGCTTTCTTT; CDR3 protein: CASSAYPDGAEAFF
J gene: TRBJ2-1; D gene: NA; clone size: NA; V gene: TRBV19; CDR3 DNA: TGTGCCAGTAGTATACAGCGGAGCCCCTACAATGAGCAGTTCTTC; CDR3 protein: CASSIQRSPYNEQFF
J gene: TRBJ2-3; D gene: NA; clone size: NA; V gene: TRBV10-2; CDR3 DNA: TGCGCCAGCAGTGAGGGAGGTAGCACAGATACGCAGTATTTT; CDR3 protein: CASSEGGSTDTQYF
J gene: TRBJ2-5; D gene: NA; clone size: few; V gene: TRBV5-6; CDR3 DNA: TGTGCCAGCAGCTTCCGGGCCCTAGGGGGAGAGACCCAGTACTTC; CDR3 protein: CASSFRALGGETQYF
J gene: TRBJ2-6; D gene: NA; clone size: NA; V gene: TRBV9; CDR3 DNA: TGTGCCAGCAGCGTAGTGGGGCCCGGGGCCAACGTCCTGACTTTC; CDR3 protein: CASSVVGPGANVLTF
J gene: TRBJ1-1; D gene: NA; clone size: NA; V gene: TRBV28; CDR3 DNA: TGTGCCAGCAGTGTCGCAGGGCTGGACACTGAAGCTTTCTTT; CDR3 protein: CASSVAGLDTEAFF
J gene: TRBJ1-2; D gene: TRBD1; clone size: NA; V gene: TRBV19; CDR3 DNA: TGTGCCAGTAGTCTACTCAGGGGGTCGGGCTACACCTTC; CDR3 protein: CASSLLRGSGYTF
J gene: TRBJ2-3; D gene: NA; clone size: NA; V gene: TRBV7-9; CDR3 DNA: TGTGCCAGCAGTCGACTAGGCGCAGATACGCAGTATTTT; CDR3 protein: CASSRLGADTQYF
J gene: TRBJ2-7; D gene: TRBD1; clone size: NA; V gene: TRBV7-9; CDR3 DNA: TGTGCCAGCAGCTTCAAAGGACAGGGGGCAGTTGACGAGCAGTACTTC; CDR3 protein: CASSFKGQGAVDEQYF
J gene: TRBJ1-2; D gene: NA; clone size: once; V gene: TRBV28; CDR3 DNA: TGTGCCAGCAGCCACGGGGGGGGCGTACCTTTTGGCTACACCTTC; CDR3 protein: CASSHGGGVPFGYTF
J gene: TRBJ1-4; D gene: NA; clone size: NA; V gene: TRBV4-2; CDR3 DNA: TGTGCCAGCAGCCAAGAGGGCGCAACTAATGAAAAACTGTTTTTT; CDR3 protein: CASSQEGATNEKLFF
J gene: TRBJ1-1; D gene: NA; clone size: NA; V gene: TRBV5-6; CDR3 DNA: TGTGCCAGCAGCTTGGTGGGGGGTTTGACTGAAGCTTTCTTT; CDR3 protein: CASSLVGGLTEAFF
J gene: TRBJ1-5; D gene: TRBD1; clone size: NA; V gene: TRBV28; CDR3 DNA: TGTGCCAGCAGTTTACCGGGACAGGGGGCCTTTCCCAATCAGCCCCAGCATTTT; CDR3 protein: CASSLPGQGAFPNQPQHF
J gene: TRBJ1-1; D gene: TRBD1; clone size: NA; V gene: TRBV28; CDR3 DNA: TGTGCCAGCAGTGCAATCCGGGACAGAGAGAACACTGAAGCTTTCTTT; CDR3 protein: CASSAIRDRENTEAFF
J gene: TRBJ2-5; D gene: TRBD2; clone size: few; V gene: TRBV29-1; CDR3 DNA: TGCAGCGTAAGGACTAGCGGGGCAAAGTACTTC; CDR3 protein: CSVRTSGAKYF
J gene: TRBJ2-5; D gene: NA; clone size: NA; V gene: TRBV28; CDR3 DNA: TGTGCCAGCAGTTTAGGGGTCAGGACAGAGGTTTGGTCGGAGACCCAGTACTTC; CDR3 protein: CASSLGVRTEVWSETQYF
J gene: TRBJ2-5; D gene: TRBD2; clone size: NA; V gene: TRBV14; CDR3 DNA: TGTGCCAGCAGCCAAGTTGGGAGGTTTGGCGGGAGTGCTCAGGAGACCCAGTACTTC; CDR3 protein: CASSQVGRFGGSAQETQYF
J gene: TRBJ2-7; D gene: TRBD1; clone size: once; V gene: TRBV19; CDR3 DNA: TGTGCCAGTAGTGTCAAAGGACAGGCGGCGAATTCCTACGAGCAGTACTTC; CDR3 protein: CASSVKGQAANSYEQYF
J gene: TRBJ2-5; D gene: NA; clone size: NA; V gene: TRBV27; CDR3 DNA: TGTGCCAGCAGTTTATTGTCCAGGGCCGGAGAGACCCAGTACTTC; CDR3 protein: CASSLLSRAGETQYF
J gene: TRBJ1-5; D gene: TRBD1; clone size: few; V gene: TRBV5-1; CDR3 DNA: TGCGCCAGCAGACCCGGGACAGGGGATCGATCTCAGCCCCAGCATTTT; CDR3 protein: CASRPGTGDRSQPQHF